This T cell receptor (beta chain) derives from a study of blood T cell repertoires in COVID-19 (dated by TCRdb to about 2020). At the level of the whole study: The collaborator samples originated in the United States, Italy and Spain and spanned the acute and convalescent phases of COVID-19. The prospective study material was composed of cDNA or gDNA derived from T cells, B-cell-depleted T cells, or PBMCs. The dataset comprised deeply sampled blood TCRbeta repertoires from subjects exposed to, actively infected with, or recovered from COVID-19. The repertoires were released in a freely available public database intended as a resource for research on the immune response to SARS-CoV-2. Samples came from the ongoing ImmuneRACE study (first 160 participants) plus 1,254 subjects from 6 global collaborators. Sample metadata almost always included a de-identified subject ID, COVID-19 status, age in years and sex. Where HLA class I and class II types were available, the types were taken from metadata supplied by the sample provider, not from assay-based typing.

Collaborating institutions collected whole blood in K2EDTA tubes following their own protocols. For TCRbeta analysis, collaborators shipped samples in one of three forms: frozen whole blood, isolated PBMCs, or DNA extracted from either of those sample types. In the case of this clone: Which antigen it targets is not known. No much larger clone is present one base from it, and per-base qualities are unavailable.

Broad study findings and their caveats: Clinical and demographic metadata were provided uncurated, with the amount varying by source and participant.

V is shortened by 0 bases, J by 8 bases, and the region joining them spans 16 bases. The germline V gene (reference sequence) specifies LNHNV as CDR1 and YYDKDF as CDR2. There are 16 amino acids in the CDR3, from cysteine to phenylalanine inclusive. CDR3 DNA is the only sequence kept; it has 48 bases, read in frame from the first base. TCRbeta CDR3 regions were amplified from genomic DNA using the immunoSEQ Assay, a bias-controlled multiplex PCR. Per the source publication's procedure: Nucleated cell counts per sample were estimated from amplification of reference gene primers within the assay. To quantify the absolute abundance of each unique TCRbeta CDR3 rearrangement, sequence reads were collapsed and filtered. For each sample, productive Simpson clonality was calculated as the square root of Simpson's diversity index over productive rearrangements. TCRdb provides this immuneACCESS table in a form limited to in-frame rearrangements. Some clones are lacking; in checked studies, under half of them reflect an unresolved V gene, and why the rest are absent is not known. D and trimming were read from the DNA, whereas the V and J calls and clone size are those reported in that table. For this sample the table gives about 52,000 clones, of which 86% were detected only once. Approximately 23% of the sample is taken by the ten largest.

This chain joins TRBV15 to TRBJ1-4; D gene: possibly TRBD1, on 6 matching bases. This sequence was found in a woman at least 80 years old with acute or convalescent COVID-19. The sample comprised peripheral blood. The nucleotides are TGTGCCACCAGCAGAGATCGCGGGGGTGGACAGGAAAAACTGTTTTTT. Its amino acids are CATSRDRGGGQEKLFF.